This T cell receptor (beta chain) came from a study of blood T cell repertoires in COVID-19. The CDR3 has 12 amino acids. V lost 6 bases and J lost 7, with 9 bases in between. The assay was immunoSEQ multiplex PCR, and TCRdb's table has in-frame clones only and misses some. The data contain about 100,000 clones, around 83% of them singletons. The sequence came from a woman aged 70-85 years with acute or convalescent COVID-19. This rearrangement joins TRBV12-3 or TRBV12-4 to TRBJ2-2, with D unresolved. Sequencing used peripheral blood. This chain's CDR3 is CASSPLFGELFF. The CDR3 DNA reads as TGTGCCAGCAGCCCCCTTTTCGGGGAGCTGTTTTTT.